The next 11 T cell receptor beta chains were all read from a single sample in a study of OX40 agonist ivuxolimab in advanced cancers. Method: immunoSEQ multiplex PCR; TCRdb's copy keeps in-frame clones and lacks some. This table has roughly 100,000 clones, 80% to 90% appearing once. The sequenced sample was CD4+ or CD8+ T cells sorted from blood, obtained in a trial of the OX40 agonist ivuxolimab. The receptors shown here come from an adult with an advanced solid tumor such as melanoma, head and neck, liver or kidney cancer.

This chain links TRBV9 with TRBJ1-5, with D uncertain. Germline V gene lookup returns CDR1 SGDLS and CDR2 YYNGEE. The germline V and J ends were trimmed by 3 bases and 5 bases, with 15 bases remaining between them. There are 15 residues in the CDR3. The CDR3 spells CASSAHLGVDQPQHF. In DNA, the CDR3 is TGTGCCAGCAGCGCCCACCTTGGGGTAGATCAGCCCCAGCATTTT.

This clone was detected only once. Relative to the germline gene, one junction end is altered; a read error may explain this. CDR3 residues: CSVIAGGGGDTIYF. CDR3 nucleotide sequence: TGCAGCGTTATTGCCGGAGGGGGTGGAGACACCATATATTTT. The chain couples TRBV29-1 to TRBJ1-3; maybe TRBD1 (6 bases). The CDR3 consists of 14 residues. Germline V lookup: CDR1 SQVTM, CDR2 ANQGSEA.

This chain joins TRBV7-8 and TRBJ2-3; TRBD2 matches at 7 bases. With V trimmed by 3 bases and J by 3 bases, 6 bases remained unmatched. The germline CDR1 and CDR2 sequences are SGHVS and FQNEAQ. The CDR3 has 15 amino acids. CDR3 region: CASSFLAELTDTQYF. CDR3 in DNA: TGTGCCAGCAGCTTCCTAGCGGAATTAACAGATACGCAGTATTTT.

This clone was recorded only once. This chain links TRBV9 with TRBJ1-1; D might be TRBD1 (5 bases). V gave up 4 bases and J gave up 5 bases, with 18 bases separating them. The CDR3 has 15 residues. The germline CDR1 and CDR2 sequences are SGDLS and YYNGEE. The CDR3 protein is CASSRKNMGGTEAFF. CDR3 in DNA: TGTGCCAGCAGCCGAAAAAATATGGGGGGGACTGAAGCTTTCTTT.

This clone has a single count. The chain recombines TRBV5-6 with TRBJ1-4; D call uncertain. The CDR3 covers 13 residues. Germline V gene sequence: CDR1 SGHDT, CDR2 YYEEEE. V was cut by 4 bases and J by 7 bases, with 11 bases left in between. This CDR3 reads CASSQLPAEKLFF. The DNA for the CDR3 is TGTGCCAGCAGCCAGCTACCGGCTGAAAAACTGTTTTTT.

This chain joins TRBV4-1 and TRBJ2-3, with 12 nucleotides matching TRBD2. The CDR3 spans 16 residues. CDR1 and CDR2 (germline): MGHRA, YSYEKL. J was trimmed by 2 bases and V by 4 bases; bases with no gene match: 4. CDR3 in DNA: TGCGCCAGCAGCCGTGGGACTAGCGGGCTCACAGATACGCAGTATTTT. Its translation: CASSRGTSGLTDTQYF.

This rearrangement joins TRBV12-5 to TRBJ2-1; TRBD2 matches 9 bases. The CDR3 has 15 residues. V was pared by 10 bases and J by 0 bases, with 7 bases of the junction left unmatched. CDR1 is LGHNT and CDR2 is FRNRAP in the germline V gene. The CDR3 here is CAMVSGRFSYNEQFF. CDR3 in DNA: TGTGCTATGGTAAGCGGGAGGTTCTCCTACAATGAGCAGTTCTTC.

The gene calls are TRBV27 and TRBJ2-1, with 9 nucleotides matching TRBD2. The CDR3 length is 14 residues. V dropped 8 bases and J dropped 5; count of bases not matched to a gene: 7. Germline V gives CDR1 MNHEY, CDR2 SMNVEV (reference sequence). CDR3 bases: TGTGCCAGCTGGTCTAGCGGGACCAACAATGAGCAGTTCTTC. Its translation: CASWSSGTNNEQFF.

This clone was found once. The J gene is TRBJ2-1, the V gene TRBV7-3; perhaps TRBD1 as D (5 bases). Trimming removed 5 bases from V and 2 bases from J, with 13 bases in between. Germline V lookup: CDR1 SGHTA, CDR2 FQGTGA. The CDR3 runs to 15 residues. CDR3 amino acids: CASSQILGAYNEQFF. The DNA for the CDR3 is TGTGCCAGCAGCCAAATTTTAGGGGCCTACAATGAGCAGTTCTTC.

The chain combines TRBV6-5 with TRBJ2-7; no clear D. V gave up 0 bases and J gave up 3 bases, with 6 bases separating them. From germline, CDR1 is MNHEY and CDR2 SVGAGI. The CDR3 is 13 amino acids. CDR3 DNA: TGTGCCAGCAGTTACTCGACTGACTACGAGCAGTACTTC. Translated, it gives CASSYSTDYEQYF.

The V gene is TRBV9, the J gene TRBJ2-7, with D perhaps matching TRBD1 (6 bases). The V end was cut by 2 bases, the J end by 0 bases, with 9 bases between. Germline CDR1 reads SGDLS; CDR2 reads YYNGEE. CDR3 length: 14 amino acids. The CDR3 DNA is TGTGCCAGCAGCGTCGGACAGTTCTCCTACGAGCAGTACTTC. Amino acids: CASSVGQFSYEQYF. Variable domain in full (rest from reference TRBV9 and TRBJ2-7): DSGVTQTPKHLITATGQRVTLRCSPRSGDLSVYWYQQSLDQGLQFLIQYYNGEERAKGNILERFSAQQFPDLHSELNLSSLELGDSALYFCASSVGQFSYEQYFGPGTRLTVT.